This T cell receptor beta chain is from a study of T cell changes during pregnancy in multiple sclerosis. Germline V CDR1 and CDR2: SGDLS, YYNGEE. The CDR3 covers 16 residues. The V gene end was trimmed by 4 bases and the J gene end by 2 bases; junction bases not matched to a gene: 5. TCRdb's table, derived via immunoSEQ multiplex PCR, lists solely in-frame clones and lacks some. The sample carries more than 40,000 clones, roughly 94% recorded once. The origin of this receptor is a female donor with multiple sclerosis, enrolled in a pregnancy study. This chain links TRBV9 with TRBJ2-5; 13 bases fit TRBD2. Specimen: CD4+ T cells from peripheral blood mononuclear cells, collected in the second trimester of pregnancy. The CDR3, as DNA: TGTGCCAGCAGCTCGGGACTAGCGGGGACTCAAGAGACCCAGTACTTC. Its protein product is CASSSGLAGTQETQYF.